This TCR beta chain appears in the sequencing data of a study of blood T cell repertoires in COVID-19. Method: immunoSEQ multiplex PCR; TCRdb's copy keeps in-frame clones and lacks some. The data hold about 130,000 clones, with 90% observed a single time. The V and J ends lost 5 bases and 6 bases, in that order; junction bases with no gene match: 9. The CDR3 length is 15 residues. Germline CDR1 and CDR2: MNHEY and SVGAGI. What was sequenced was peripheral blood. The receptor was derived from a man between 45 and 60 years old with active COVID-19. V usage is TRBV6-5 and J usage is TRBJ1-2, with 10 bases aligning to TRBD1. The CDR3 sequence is CASSPTGTGENGYTF. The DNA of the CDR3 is TGTGCCAGCAGTCCAACCGGGACAGGGGAGAATGGCTACACCTTC.